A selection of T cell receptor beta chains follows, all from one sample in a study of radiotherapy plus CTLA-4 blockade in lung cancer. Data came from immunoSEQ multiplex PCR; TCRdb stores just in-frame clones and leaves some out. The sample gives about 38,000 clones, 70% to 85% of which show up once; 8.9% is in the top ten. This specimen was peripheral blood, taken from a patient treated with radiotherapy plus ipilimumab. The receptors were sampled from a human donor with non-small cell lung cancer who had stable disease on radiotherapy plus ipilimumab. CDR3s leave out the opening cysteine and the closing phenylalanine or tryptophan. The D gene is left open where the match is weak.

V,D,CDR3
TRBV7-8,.,ASSLVGQGEDIQY
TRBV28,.,ASSLQGPYQPQH
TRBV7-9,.,ASSLGRSYGYT
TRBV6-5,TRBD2,ASSRLTSGRGTQY
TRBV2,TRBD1,ASRWTGADTGELF
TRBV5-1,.,ASSWGSRGEEKLF
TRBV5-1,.,ASSLGQPNTDTQY
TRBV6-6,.,ASSRGPSTNEKLF
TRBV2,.,ASSPDGNQPQH
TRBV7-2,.,ASSPALGFRAGQPQH
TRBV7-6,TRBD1,ASSSGQGAGYGYT
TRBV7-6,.,ASSLATGGSGNTIY
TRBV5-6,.,ASSSPSVAQY
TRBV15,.,ATSRDLWGTGNTIY
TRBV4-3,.,ASSQEPSPNTGELF
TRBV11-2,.,ASSPHQGGVTGGYT